This T cell receptor (beta chain) was captured in a study of blood T cell repertoires in COVID-19. The method was immunoSEQ multiplex PCR; TCRdb's version includes in-frame clones alone and lacks a portion of them. The sample yields tens of thousands of clones, just over 85% seen once. This clone has only one observation. Germline V gives CDR1 MNHEY, CDR2 SMNVEV (reference sequence). This CDR3 has 14 amino acids. The V segment lost 4 bases and the J segment 3 bases; nucleotides outside the gene matches: 4. The sequenced material came from peripheral blood. The TCR comes from a human donor in a cohort sampled during active COVID-19. V usage is TRBV27 and J usage is TRBJ2-5; 8 bases fit TRBD2. The CDR3 nucleotides read TGTGCCAGCAGTTCATCACTAGCGGAAGAGACCCAGTACTTC. Translated: CASSSSLAEETQYF.